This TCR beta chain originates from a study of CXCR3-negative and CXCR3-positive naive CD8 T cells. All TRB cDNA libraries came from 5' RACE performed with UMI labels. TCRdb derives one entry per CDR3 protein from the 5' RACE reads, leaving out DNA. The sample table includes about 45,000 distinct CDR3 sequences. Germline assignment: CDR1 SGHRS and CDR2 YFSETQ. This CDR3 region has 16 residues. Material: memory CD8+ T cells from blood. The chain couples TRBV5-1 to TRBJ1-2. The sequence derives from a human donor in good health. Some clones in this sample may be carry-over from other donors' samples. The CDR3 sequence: CASSLDTDQYLYGYTF.